This T cell receptor (beta chain) was identified in a study of post-analysis software for immune sequencing data. Findings and limits, study-wide: Compared with controls, patients had more of 4 or 5 TRBV segments, including TRBV5-6, TRBV5-1 and TRBV20-1. Strong co-clustering by F measure was evident for samples that had been prepared in the same batch. Comparison with controls showed significantly lower normalized Chao1 diversity in multiple sclerosis patients.

Unique molecular identifiers were built into the TCR beta cDNA libraries. With 1 to 10 million T cells as the source, a few hundred thousand cDNA molecules resulted. TCRdb re-called the PCR reads with MiXCR, one entry per CDR3 protein. The sample lists about 500,000 distinct CDR3 sequences; roughly 45% were seen once. The V gene end was trimmed by 6 bases and the J gene end by 9 bases; junction bases not matched to a gene: 11. Germline CDR1 and CDR2: MDHEN and SYDVKM. The CDR3 contains 16 residues. Points on this clonotype: The antigen remains undetermined.

This TCR derives from a girl aged 5-17 years with multiple sclerosis. The rearrangement links TRBV28 to TRBJ2-1; 13 nucleotides align to TRBD2. Sample: blood. The CDR3 sequence is CASRLPGLAGSGEQFF. CDR3 sequence (DNA): TGTGCCAGCAGATTACCGGGACTAGCGGGATCGGGTGAGCAGTTCTTC.